This is a list of T cell receptor beta chains from one sample in a study of vaccination and CD4 T cells after COVID-19. Their recognized antigens are unknown. From the PCR reads, TCRdb called clonotypes with MiXCR, one entry per CDR3 protein. The sample records 7,000 to 8,000 distinct CDR3 sequences, around 41% being singletons. The sequenced sample consisted of CD4+ T cells from blood, cultured in vitro. Receptors were obtained from a human donor in good health. CDR3s include the opening cysteine and the closing phenylalanine or tryptophan. The order of the fields is V gene, clone size, J gene, D gene, CDR3 DNA, CDR3 protein. The D gene is left open where the match is weak. The size field is filled for only some rows; it gives once, few, many or a size class.

V gene: TRBV6-5
clone size: few
J gene: TRBJ1-1
D gene: NA
CDR3 DNA: TGTGCCAGCAGTTACTCGAGGGGGGGTGGTGCTTCGGCTTTCTTT
CDR3 protein: CASSYSRGGGASAFF

V gene: TRBV7-2
clone size: NA
J gene: TRBJ2-5
D gene: NA
CDR3 DNA: TGTGCCAGCAGCTTAGGGGTCCTAGCGTCGGTTGCAGAGACCCAGTACTTC
CDR3 protein: CASSLGVLASVAETQYF

V gene: TRBV6-2/TRBV6-3
clone size: NA
J gene: TRBJ2-5
D gene: NA
CDR3 DNA: TGTGCCAGCAGTTACTCGCTTGCCCAGACCCAGTACTTC
CDR3 protein: CASSYSLAQTQYF

V gene: TRBV27
clone size: NA
J gene: TRBJ1-6
D gene: NA
CDR3 DNA: TGTGCCAGCAGGGGCCCGGTGGAACCCCTCCACTTT
CDR3 protein: CASRGPVEPLHF

V gene: TRBV7-8
clone size: few
J gene: TRBJ2-3
D gene: NA
CDR3 DNA: TGTGCCAGCAGCTACTCTCGGAGGGCGCAACACCGGAGCACAGATACGCAGTATTTT
CDR3 protein: CASSYSRRAQHRSTDTQYF

V gene: TRBV20-1
clone size: few
J gene: TRBJ1-1
D gene: TRBD1
CDR3 DNA: TGCAGTGCCCAACCTACAGGGGGCGGCGCTGAAGCTTTCTTT
CDR3 protein: CSAQPTGGGAEAFF

V gene: TRBV7-2
clone size: few
J gene: TRBJ2-7
D gene: NA
CDR3 DNA: TGTGCCAGCATCCAGGGTTACGAGCAGTACTTC
CDR3 protein: CASIQGYEQYF

V gene: TRBV6-1
clone size: NA
J gene: TRBJ1-1
D gene: NA
CDR3 DNA: TGTGCCAGCAGTGAACGGAGGGGTTTCCGTGGCGCTGAAGCTTTCTTT
CDR3 protein: CASSERRGFRGAEAFF

V gene: TRBV25-1
clone size: once
J gene: TRBJ2-5
D gene: NA
CDR3 DNA: TGTGCCAGCAGTGAGAGCAGCCTACAAGAGACCCAGTACTTC
CDR3 protein: CASSESSLQETQYF

V gene: TRBV7-9
clone size: few
J gene: TRBJ2-3
D gene: NA
CDR3 DNA: TGTGCCAGCAGCTTGGGCGAGACAACGGGCACAGATACGCAGTATTTT
CDR3 protein: CASSLGETTGTDTQYF

V gene: TRBV7-8
clone size: few
J gene: TRBJ2-7
D gene: TRBD2
CDR3 DNA: TGTGCCAGCAGCTTAGGACTAGCGGGGGGCGAGCAGTACTTC
CDR3 protein: CASSLGLAGGEQYF

V gene: TRBV6-1
clone size: NA
J gene: TRBJ2-4
D gene: TRBD1
CDR3 DNA: TGTGCCAGCATTCAGGACAGGTCCGGAGCCAAAAACATTCAGTACTTC
CDR3 protein: CASIQDRSGAKNIQYF

V gene: TRBV3-1
clone size: once
J gene: TRBJ2-5
D gene: NA
CDR3 DNA: TGTGCCAGCAGCCCCTGGGACTCAGAGACCCAGTACTTC
CDR3 protein: CASSPWDSETQYF

V gene: TRBV5-6
clone size: once
J gene: TRBJ1-2
D gene: TRBD1
CDR3 DNA: TGTGCCAGCAGTCCCGGGACAGGGGACTATGGCTACACCTTC
CDR3 protein: CASSPGTGDYGYTF

V gene: TRBV11-2
clone size: NA
J gene: TRBJ2-7
D gene: TRBD2
CDR3 DNA: TGTGCCAGCAGCTTGGGGGGGGGTCCCTACGAGCAGTACTTC
CDR3 protein: CASSLGGGPYEQYF

V gene: TRBV19
clone size: NA
J gene: TRBJ1-2
D gene: TRBD1
CDR3 DNA: TGTGCCAGTAGTACCTGGACAGGAGCTAACTATGGCTACACCTTC
CDR3 protein: CASSTWTGANYGYTF

V gene: TRBV20-1
clone size: few
J gene: TRBJ1-5
D gene: NA
CDR3 DNA: TGCAGTGCTAGACGGGGGGCGGCTCAGCCCCAGCATTTT
CDR3 protein: CSARRGAAQPQHF